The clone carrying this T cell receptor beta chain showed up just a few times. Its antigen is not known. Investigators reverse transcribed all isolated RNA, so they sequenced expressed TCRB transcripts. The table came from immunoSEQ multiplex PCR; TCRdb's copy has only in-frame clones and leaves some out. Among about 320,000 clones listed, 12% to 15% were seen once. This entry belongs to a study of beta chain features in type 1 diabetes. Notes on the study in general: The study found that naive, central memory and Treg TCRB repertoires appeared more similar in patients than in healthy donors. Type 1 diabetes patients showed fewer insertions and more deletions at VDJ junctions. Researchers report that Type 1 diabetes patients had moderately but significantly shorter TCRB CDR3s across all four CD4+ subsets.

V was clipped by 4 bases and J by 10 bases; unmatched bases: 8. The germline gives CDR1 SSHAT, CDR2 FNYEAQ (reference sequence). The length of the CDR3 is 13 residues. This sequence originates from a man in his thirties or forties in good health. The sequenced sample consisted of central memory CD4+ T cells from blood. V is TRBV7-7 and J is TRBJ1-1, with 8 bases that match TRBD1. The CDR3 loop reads CASSYTGTGGAFF. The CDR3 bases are TGTGCCAGCAGCTACACCGGGACAGGAGGAGCTTTCTTT.